Below, 13 T cell receptor beta chains from the same sample are listed, as sequenced in a study of low-dose radiotherapy and immunotherapy resistance in tumors. Time point defined: after trial treatment. Treatment reported: LDRT plus nivolumab, ipilimumab, low-dose cyclophosphamide and aspirin (RACIN trial). TRAV- and TRBV-specific primers, spanning alpha and beta chains, primed first-strand cDNA. For amplifying TCRs, the PCR ran for approximately 18 cycles with Phusion, which was used together with a constant-region primer and the adapter on the V primers. Each CDR3 protein gets one entry after TCRdb re-called the reads with MiXCR. The sample has tens of thousands of distinct CDR3 sequences; 25% to 30% are singletons. This specimen consisted of PBMCs, obtained after low-dose radiotherapy plus immunotherapy. These receptors were obtained from a male donor with prostate cancer.

This clonotype has a count of ten or more. The chain recombines TRBV12-3 or TRBV12-4 with TRBJ2-7, with 9 positions matching TRBD2. Germline trimming cut 2 bases from V and 4 bases from J; bases unmatched to any gene: 6. This CDR3 is 15 amino acids long. The CDR3 region is CASSLSGGIPYEQYF. The CDR3 DNA is TGTGCCAGCAGTTTAAGCGGGGGGATACCGTACGAGCAGTACTTC.

The table lists this clonotype with many counts. The genes are TRBV6-2 or TRBV6-3 and TRBJ2-5; 11 bases agree with TRBD2. This CDR3 comprises 16 residues. Germline V gene lookup returns CDR1 MNHEY and CDR2 SVGEGT. V was clipped by 7 bases and J by 5 bases; unmatched bases: 12. CDR3 residues: CASTVGLAVLIETQYF. Here the CDR3 DNA reads TGTGCCAGCACCGTGGGACTAGCGGTCCTGATCGAGACCCAGTACTTC.

This clonotype has only one observation. The V gene is TRBV5-4, the J gene TRBJ2-5; D is unclear. The CDR3 length is 15 residues. Germline V gene lookup returns CDR1 SGHNT and CDR2 YYREEE (reference sequence). Deletions cut 0 bases from V and 3 bases from J, with 12 bases between. The CDR3 coding sequence is TGTGCCAGCAGCTTGGGTTCCGGGCTGGAAGAGACCCAGTACTTC. As protein: CASSLGSGLEETQYF.

This chain uses TRBV30 with TRBJ2-7, with 8 positions matching TRBD1. The germline CDR1 and CDR2 sequences are GTSNPN and SVGIG (reference sequence). Losses at the gene ends were 6 bases for V and 4 bases for J; bases not matched to a gene: 14. The CDR3 contains 15 residues. The DNA for the CDR3 is TGTGCCTGCAGCCTAGGGACAGGAAGCCTTTACGAGCAGTACTTC. Translation: CACSLGTGSLYEQYF.

This clonotype was detected many times. The chain recombines TRBV7-3 with TRBJ2-3; no clear D. Trimming took off 5 bases at V and 2 bases at J, with 11 bases between the two ends. Germline V gene data show CDR1 as SGHTA and CDR2 as FQGTGA. The CDR3 length is 14 residues. The CDR3 DNA is TGTGCCAGCAGCCTTTTGGGCCTCACAGATACGCAGTATTTT. Amino acids: CASSLLGLTDTQYF.

V and J are TRBV7-2 and TRBJ2-6; D is unresolved. Germline V gene sequence: CDR1 SGHTA, CDR2 FQGNSA. This CDR3 is built from 15 residues. V lost 4 bases and J lost 3, with 10 bases in between. The CDR3, as DNA: TGTGCCAGCAGCTCCCGGGTGGGTGGGGCCAACGTCCTGACTTTC. This translates into CASSSRVGGANVLTF.

About this clonotype: It differs at one base from a far larger clone, so likely a read error. The chain combines TRBV6-9 with TRBJ1-1; D is undetermined. Trimming took off 5 bases at V and 6 bases at J, with 16 bases between the two ends. The CDR3 runs 14 residues. The V gene's germline CDR1 is MNHGY and CDR2 SVAAGI. The CDR3: CASSVRQVAPEAFF. The CDR3 DNA reads TGTGCCAGCAGTGTGCGGCAGGTCGCTCCTGAAGCTTTCTTT.

This clonotype was picked up many times. As the CDR3 is not closed by the conserved phenylalanine or tryptophan, this likely results from a read error. The chain couples TRBV25-1 to TRBJ2-7; D is perhaps TRBD2 (6 bases). Germline-derived CDR1 and CDR2 are MGHDK and SYGVNS. CDR3 size: 14 residues. V lost 7 bases to trimming and J lost 2 bases, with 15 bases between them. This CDR3 is CASKPDYATYEQYL. DNA of the CDR3: TGTGCCAGCAAACCGGACTATGCCACCTACGAGCAGTACCTC.

V gene TRBV6-5 combines with J gene TRBJ1-2; weak D call: TRBD1 (5 bases). The CDR3 has 12 residues. Germline-derived CDR1 and CDR2 are MNHEY and SVGAGI. Trimming took off 8 bases at V and 6 bases at J, with 13 bases between the two ends. The CDR3 is CASREGFHGYTF. The CDR3 bases are TGTGCCAGCCGGGAGGGGTTCCATGGCTACACCTTC.

This clonotype was counted at least ten times. This chain uses TRBV3-1 with TRBJ2-7; 10 positions match TRBD2. Germline V gene lookup returns CDR1 LGHDT and CDR2 YNNKEL (reference sequence). Losses at the gene ends were 4 bases for V and 6 bases for J; bases not matched to a gene: 6. The CDR3 sequence is 14 residues long. CDR3 in DNA: TGTGCCAGCAGCCGCGGGACTAGCGTTGTCGAGCAGTACTTC. Its protein product is CASSRGTSVVEQYF.

This clonotype was picked up many times. The chain has TRBV5-1 and TRBJ1-2; 9 bases are shared with TRBD1. The CDR3 covers 15 residues. V shed 3 bases, J shed 3 bases, and the junction held 6 bases outside the gene matches. Germline lookup yields CDR1 SGHRS and CDR2 YFSETQ. CDR3 DNA sequence: TGCGCCAGCAGCTCGGGACAGGGAGCACACTATGGCTACACCTTC. It translates to CASSSGQGAHYGYTF.

This clonotype occurred many times. For the CDR3, the DNA is TGTGCCAGCAGTATGACCCCGGGACAGATTAGCACAGATACGCAGTATTTT. Amino acid sequence: CASSMTPGQISTDTQYF. This chain connects TRBV6-2 or TRBV6-3 to TRBJ2-3; 7 nucleotides match TRBD1. CDR3 length: 17 residues. With 5 bases clipped from V and 0 bases from J, the junction kept 11 bases outside the gene matches. From germline, CDR1 is MNHEY and CDR2 SVGEGT.

Many counts were recorded for this clonotype. The rearrangement joins TRBV28 to TRBJ2-5; possible D gene TRBD2, 6 bases. CDR3 length equals 18 residues. Per the germline V gene, CDR1 is MDHEN and CDR2 is SYDVKM. The germline V and J ends were trimmed by 2 bases and 1 base, with 20 bases remaining between them. In DNA, the CDR3 is TGTGCCAGCAGTTTACCGGGTGAGGCTAGCGTGGGCCAAGAGACCCAGTACTTC. Its translation: CASSLPGEASVGQETQYF.